Sequencing of this TCR beta chain was carried out in a study of T cells after yellow fever vaccination. Looked up from germline, CDR1 is LGHDT and CDR2 is YNNKEL (reference sequence). This CDR3 contains 12 residues. V was cut by 3 bases and J by 1 base, with 3 bases left in between. The 5'RACE template-switching step produced TCR cDNA and added a universal primer site and UMIs. TCRdb passed the 5' RACE reads through MiXCR, listing each CDR3 protein once. The sample lists nearly 550,000 distinct CDR3 sequences, 15% to 20% occurring once. There are a few counts of this clonotype. The antigen remains unidentified. The study's findings and limits: Among primary-vaccination clones, most reappeared after the booster, at 96% for CD4 and approximately 90% for CD8.

The source is a man aged 30-40 years who received the YFV17D yellow fever vaccine. The chain recombines TRBV3-1 with TRBJ2-5; D remains ambiguous. Sequenced here: PBMCs, sampled 15 days after the yellow fever booster vaccination. The CDR3, as DNA: TGTGCCAGCAGCCACACCCAAGAGACCCAGTACTTC. Translated, it gives CASSHTQETQYF.